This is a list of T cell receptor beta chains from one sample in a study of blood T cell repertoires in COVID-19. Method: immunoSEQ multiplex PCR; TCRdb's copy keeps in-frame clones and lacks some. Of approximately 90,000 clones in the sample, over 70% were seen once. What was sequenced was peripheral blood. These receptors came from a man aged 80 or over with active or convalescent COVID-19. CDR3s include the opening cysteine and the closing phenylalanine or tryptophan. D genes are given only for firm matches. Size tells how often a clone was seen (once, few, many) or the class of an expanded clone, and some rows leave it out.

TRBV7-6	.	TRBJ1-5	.	TGTGCCAGCAGCTTAGGTTTGCGGGGTAGCAATCAGCCCCAGCATTTT	CASSLGLRGSNQPQHF
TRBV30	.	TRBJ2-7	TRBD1	TGTGCCTGGAGTGGCGGGACAGGTTTCCTTGGTCACGAGCAGTACTTC	CAWSGGTGFLGHEQYF
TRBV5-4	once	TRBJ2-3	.	TGTGCCAGCAGCTTAAGCGGCAGCACAGATACGCAGTATTTT	CASSLSGSTDTQYF
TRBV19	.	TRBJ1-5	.	TGTGCCAGTAGTACAACAGGGCCAAATCAGCCCCAGCATTTT	CASSTTGPNQPQHF
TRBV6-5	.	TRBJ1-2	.	TGTGCCAGCAGTCCAGGGTATGGCTACACCTTC	CASSPGYGYTF
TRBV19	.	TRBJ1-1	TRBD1	TGTGCCAGTAGTATCGACAGGGCGAACACTGAAGCTTTCTTT	CASSIDRANTEAFF
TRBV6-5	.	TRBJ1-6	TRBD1	TGTGCCAGCAGTCAATGGACAGGGTGGCCCCTCCACTTT	CASSQWTGWPLHF
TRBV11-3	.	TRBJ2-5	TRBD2	TGTGCCAGCAGCCCAGGGACTAGCGGGGGGTACCAAGAGACCCAGTACTTC	CASSPGTSGGYQETQYF
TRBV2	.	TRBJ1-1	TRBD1	TGTGCCAGCAGCCCAAGGACAGGGTTGAACACTGAAGCTTTCTTT	CASSPRTGLNTEAFF
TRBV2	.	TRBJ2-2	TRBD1	TGTGCCAGCAGTGTCACCAGGGGGTACACCGGGGAGCTGTTTTTT	CASSVTRGYTGELFF
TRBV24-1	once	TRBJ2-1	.	TGTGCCACCAGTGATAACAGGGTCGCCTACAATGAGCAGTTCTTC	CATSDNRVAYNEQFF
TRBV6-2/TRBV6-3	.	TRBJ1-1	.	TGTGCCAGCAGTTACGCAGTGAACACTGAAGCTTTCTTT	CASSYAVNTEAFF
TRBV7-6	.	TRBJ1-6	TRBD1	TGTGCCAGCAGCGCCCGACAGGGAACCTATAATTCACCCCTCCACTTT	CASSARQGTYNSPLHF
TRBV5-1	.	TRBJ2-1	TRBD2	TGCGCCAGCAGCTTGATTGCGGGGGCCTACAATGAGCAGTTCTTC	CASSLIAGAYNEQFF
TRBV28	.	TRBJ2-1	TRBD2	TGTGCCAGCAGTCCTCCCTCCCCGGGACTAGCGGGAGGGGGTGAGCAGTTCTTC	CASSPPSPGLAGGGEQFF
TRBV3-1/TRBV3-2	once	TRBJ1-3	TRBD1	TGTGCCAGCAGCTCCGACAGGGGATGGGGAAACACCATATATTTT	CASSSDRGWGNTIYF
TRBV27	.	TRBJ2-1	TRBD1	TGTGCCAGCAGTTCCCCGGACAGGGTACGAGGCACTCCCTACAATGAGCAGTTCTTC	CASSSPDRVRGTPYNEQFF
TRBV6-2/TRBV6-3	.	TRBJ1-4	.	TGTGCCAGCAGCTCACAGGCAACTAATGAAAAACTGTTTTTT	CASSSQATNEKLFF
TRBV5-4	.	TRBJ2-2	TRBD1	TGTGCCAGCAGCTGGGGACAGGGGGCGGACACCGGGGAGCTGTTTTTT	CASSWGQGADTGELFF
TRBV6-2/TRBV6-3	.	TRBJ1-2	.	TGTGCCAGCAGTTTCCCCCCGACACAGGGTAATCTTGGAGGCTACACCTTC	CASSFPPTQGNLGGYTF